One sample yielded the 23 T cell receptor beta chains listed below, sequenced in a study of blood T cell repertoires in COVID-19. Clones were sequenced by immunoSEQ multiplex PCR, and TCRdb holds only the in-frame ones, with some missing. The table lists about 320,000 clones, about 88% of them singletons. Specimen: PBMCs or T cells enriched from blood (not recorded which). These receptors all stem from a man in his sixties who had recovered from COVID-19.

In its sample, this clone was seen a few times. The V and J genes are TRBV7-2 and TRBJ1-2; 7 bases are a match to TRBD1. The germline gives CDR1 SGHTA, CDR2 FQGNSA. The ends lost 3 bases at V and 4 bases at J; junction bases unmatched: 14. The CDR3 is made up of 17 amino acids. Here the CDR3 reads CASSLTGTDEMGYGYTF. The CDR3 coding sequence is TGTGCCAGCAGCTTGACCGGGACAGACGAGATGGGCTATGGCTACACCTTC. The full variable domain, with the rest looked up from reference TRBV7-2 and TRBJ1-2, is GAGVSQSPSNKVTEKGKDVELRCDPISGHTALYWYRQSLGQGLEFLIYFQGNSAPDKSGLPSDRFSAERTGGSVSTLTIQRTQQEDSAVYLCASSLTGTDEMGYGYTFGSGTRLTVV.

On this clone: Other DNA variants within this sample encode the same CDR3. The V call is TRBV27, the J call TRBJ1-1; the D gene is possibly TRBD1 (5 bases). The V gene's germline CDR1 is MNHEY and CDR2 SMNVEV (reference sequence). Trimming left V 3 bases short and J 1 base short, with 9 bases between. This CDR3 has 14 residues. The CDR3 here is CASSFGQGNTEAFF. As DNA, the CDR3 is TGTGCCAGCAGTTTCGGGCAGGGGAACACTGAAGCTTTCTTT.

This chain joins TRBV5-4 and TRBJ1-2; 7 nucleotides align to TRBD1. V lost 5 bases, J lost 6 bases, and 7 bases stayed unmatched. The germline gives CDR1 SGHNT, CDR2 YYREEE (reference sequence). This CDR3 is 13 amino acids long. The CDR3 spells CASSSGQVDGYTF. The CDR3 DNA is TGTGCCAGCAGTAGTGGACAGGTCGATGGCTACACCTTC.

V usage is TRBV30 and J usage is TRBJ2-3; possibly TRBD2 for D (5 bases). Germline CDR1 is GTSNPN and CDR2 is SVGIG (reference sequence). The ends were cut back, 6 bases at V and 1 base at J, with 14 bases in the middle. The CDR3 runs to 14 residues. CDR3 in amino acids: CACASSQGTDTQYF. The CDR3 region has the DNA TGTGCCTGTGCGTCTAGCCAAGGCACAGATACGCAGTATTTT.

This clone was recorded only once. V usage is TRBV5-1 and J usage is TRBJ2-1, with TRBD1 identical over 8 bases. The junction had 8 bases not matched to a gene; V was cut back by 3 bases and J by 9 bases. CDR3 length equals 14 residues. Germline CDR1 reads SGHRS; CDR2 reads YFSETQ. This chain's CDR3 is CASSWNAGGGEQFF. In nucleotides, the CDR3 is TGCGCCAGCAGCTGGAACGCAGGGGGCGGTGAGCAGTTCTTC.

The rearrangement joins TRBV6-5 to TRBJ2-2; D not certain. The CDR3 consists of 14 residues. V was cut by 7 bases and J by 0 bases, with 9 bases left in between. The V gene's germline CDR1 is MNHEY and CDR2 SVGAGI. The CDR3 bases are TGTGCCAGCAAAATGTATGCGAACACCGGGGAGCTGTTTTTT. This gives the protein CASKMYANTGELFF.

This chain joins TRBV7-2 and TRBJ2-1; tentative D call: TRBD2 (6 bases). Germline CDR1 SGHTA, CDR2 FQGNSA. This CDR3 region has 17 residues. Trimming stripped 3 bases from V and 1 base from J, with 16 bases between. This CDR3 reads CASSLDPGGASYNEQFF. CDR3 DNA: TGTGCCAGCAGCTTGGACCCCGGCGGGGCTTCCTACAATGAGCAGTTCTTC.

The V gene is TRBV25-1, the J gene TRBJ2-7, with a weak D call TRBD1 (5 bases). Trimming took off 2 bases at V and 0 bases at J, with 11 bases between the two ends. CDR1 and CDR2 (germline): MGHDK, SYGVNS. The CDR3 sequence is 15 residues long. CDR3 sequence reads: CASSEGAGYSYEQYF. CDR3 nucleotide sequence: TGTGCCAGCAGTGAAGGGGCTGGGTACTCCTACGAGCAGTACTTC.

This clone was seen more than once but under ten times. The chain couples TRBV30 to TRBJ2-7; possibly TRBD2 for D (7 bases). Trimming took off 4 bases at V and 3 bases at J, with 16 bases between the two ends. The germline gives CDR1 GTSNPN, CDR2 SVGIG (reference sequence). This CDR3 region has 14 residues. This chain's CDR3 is CAWTRGGHSYEQYF. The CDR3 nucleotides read TGTGCCTGGACGAGGGGGGGGCATAGCTACGAGCAGTACTTC.

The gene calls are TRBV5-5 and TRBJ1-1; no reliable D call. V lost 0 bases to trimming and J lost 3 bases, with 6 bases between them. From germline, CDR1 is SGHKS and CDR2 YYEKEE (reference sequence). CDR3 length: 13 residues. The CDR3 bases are TGTGCCAGCAGCTTGGGTGGCCACACTGAAGCTTTCTTT. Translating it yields CASSLGGHTEAFF.

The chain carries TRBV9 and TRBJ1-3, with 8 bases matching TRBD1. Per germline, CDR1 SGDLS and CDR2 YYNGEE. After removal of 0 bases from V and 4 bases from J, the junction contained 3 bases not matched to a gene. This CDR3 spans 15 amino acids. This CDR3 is CASSVGQGAGNTIYF. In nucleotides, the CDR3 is TGTGCCAGCAGCGTAGGGCAGGGGGCAGGAAACACCATATATTTT.

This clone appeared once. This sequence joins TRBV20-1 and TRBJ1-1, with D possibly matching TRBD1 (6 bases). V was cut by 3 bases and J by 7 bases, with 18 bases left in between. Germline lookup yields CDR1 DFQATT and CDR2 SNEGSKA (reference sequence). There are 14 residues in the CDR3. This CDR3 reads CSASGGGDSIEAFF. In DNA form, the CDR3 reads TGCAGTGCTAGTGGAGGGGGGGATTCGATTGAAGCTTTCTTT.

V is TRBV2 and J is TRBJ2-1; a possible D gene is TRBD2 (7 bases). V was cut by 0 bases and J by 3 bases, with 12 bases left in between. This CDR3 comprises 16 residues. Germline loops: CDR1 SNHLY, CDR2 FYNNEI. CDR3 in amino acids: CASSEAWRGGYNEQFF. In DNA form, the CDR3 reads TGTGCCAGCAGTGAAGCGTGGAGGGGGGGCTACAATGAGCAGTTCTTC.

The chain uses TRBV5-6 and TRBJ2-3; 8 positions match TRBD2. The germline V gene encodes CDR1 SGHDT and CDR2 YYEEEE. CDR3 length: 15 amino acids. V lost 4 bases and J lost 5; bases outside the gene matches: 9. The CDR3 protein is CASSTAGGAVDTQYF. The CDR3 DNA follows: TGTGCCAGCAGCACTGCCGGGGGGGCCGTAGATACGCAGTATTTT.

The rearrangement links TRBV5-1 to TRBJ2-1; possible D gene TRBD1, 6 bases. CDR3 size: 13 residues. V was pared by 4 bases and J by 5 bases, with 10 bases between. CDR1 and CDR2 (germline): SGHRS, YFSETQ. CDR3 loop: CASSIQGNNEQFF. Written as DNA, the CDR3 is TGCGCCAGCAGCATTCAGGGGAACAATGAGCAGTTCTTC.

CDR3 DNA: TGTGCCAGCAGTTTATTGGGCCAGGGGAGCACAGATACGCAGTATTTT. Residues: CASSLLGQGSTDTQYF. This chain links TRBV28 with TRBJ2-3, with D maybe TRBD1 (6 bases). From germline, CDR1 is MDHEN and CDR2 SYDVKM. The CDR3 consists of 16 residues. V was trimmed by 1 base and J by 0 bases, leaving 11 bases between them.

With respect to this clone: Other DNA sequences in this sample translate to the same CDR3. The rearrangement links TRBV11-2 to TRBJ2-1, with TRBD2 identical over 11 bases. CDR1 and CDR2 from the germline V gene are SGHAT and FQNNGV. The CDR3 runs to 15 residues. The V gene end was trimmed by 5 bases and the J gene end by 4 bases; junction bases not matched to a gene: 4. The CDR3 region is CASSLGLAGYNEQFF. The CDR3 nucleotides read TGTGCCAGCAGCCTCGGACTAGCGGGTTACAATGAGCAGTTCTTC.

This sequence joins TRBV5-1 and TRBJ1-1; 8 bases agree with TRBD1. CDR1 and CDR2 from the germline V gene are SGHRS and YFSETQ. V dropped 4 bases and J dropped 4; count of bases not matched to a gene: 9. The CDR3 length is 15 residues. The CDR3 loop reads CASSPRQGAGTEAFF. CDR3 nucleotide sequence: TGCGCCAGCAGCCCACGCCAGGGGGCTGGCACTGAAGCTTTCTTT.

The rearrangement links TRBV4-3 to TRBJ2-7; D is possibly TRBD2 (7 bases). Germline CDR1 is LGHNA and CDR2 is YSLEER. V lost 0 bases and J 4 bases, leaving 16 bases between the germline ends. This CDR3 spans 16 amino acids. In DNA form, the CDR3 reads TGCGCCAGCAGCCAAGATTCGGGGGGCAATCCTTACGAGCAGTACTTC. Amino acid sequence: CASSQDSGGNPYEQYF.

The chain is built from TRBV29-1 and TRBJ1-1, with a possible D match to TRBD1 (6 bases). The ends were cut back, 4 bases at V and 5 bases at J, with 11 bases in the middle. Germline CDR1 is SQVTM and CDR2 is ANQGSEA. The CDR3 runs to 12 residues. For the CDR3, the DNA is TGCAGCGTTGTACTCAGGGGTACTGAAGCTTTCTTT. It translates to CSVVLRGTEAFF.

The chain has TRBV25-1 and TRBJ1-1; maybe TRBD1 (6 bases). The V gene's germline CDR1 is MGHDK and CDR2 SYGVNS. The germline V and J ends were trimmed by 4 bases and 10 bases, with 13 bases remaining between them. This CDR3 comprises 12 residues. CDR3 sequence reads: CASSGTVALAFF. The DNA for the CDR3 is TGTGCCAGCAGTGGGACAGTCGCCCTAGCTTTCTTT.

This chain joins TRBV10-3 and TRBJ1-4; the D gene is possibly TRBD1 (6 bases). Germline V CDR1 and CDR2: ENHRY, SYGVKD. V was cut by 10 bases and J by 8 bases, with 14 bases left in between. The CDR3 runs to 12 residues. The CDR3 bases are TGTGCCACCAAGGACAGTGTCGAAAAACTGTTTTTT. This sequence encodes CATKDSVEKLFF.

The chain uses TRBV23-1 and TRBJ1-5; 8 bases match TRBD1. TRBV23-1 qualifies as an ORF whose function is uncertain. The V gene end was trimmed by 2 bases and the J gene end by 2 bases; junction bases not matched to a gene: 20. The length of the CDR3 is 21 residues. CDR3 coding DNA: TGCGCCAGCAGTCAAATAGCCCCGGACAGGGAAGCGAGATGGGGCAATCAGCCCCAGCATTTT. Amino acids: CASSQIAPDREARWGNQPQHF.